Listed here are 27 T cell receptor beta chains from one sample, sequenced in a study of cytomegalovirus exposure and HLA in healthy donors (dated by TCRdb to the late 2010s). The library was produced with the immunoSEQ multiplex PCR assay. For the multiplex PCR, a mixture combining 60 forward primers for TCR Vbeta segments and 13 reverse primers for TCR Jbeta segments was used. TCRdb re-hosts the immuneACCESS table, in-frame sequences only. Its copies lack some clones; in the studies checked, an unresolved V gene accounts for under half of them, and the cause for the rest is not known. The sample contains approximately 180,000 clones, about four fifths of them found a single time. The ten most abundant clones make up roughly 4.9% of the sample. The sample comprised PBMCs. The receptors originated from a woman aged 18 to 35 in good health and CMV-seropositive.

V is TRBV5-1 and J is TRBJ2-1; 8 positions agree with TRBD1. Trimming cost V 0 bases and J 6 bases; bases outside gene matches: 8. This CDR3 contains 16 residues. Germline loops: CDR1 SGHRS, CDR2 YFSETQ. The CDR3 DNA sequence: TGCGCCAGCAGCTTGGAGGGACAGGTTTGGGGCAATGAGCAGTTCTTC. Residues: CASSLEGQVWGNEQFF.

The V call is TRBV7-3, the J call TRBJ2-5; 7 bases line up with TRBD2. V lost 6 bases to trimming and J lost 4 bases; unmatched junction nucleotides: 11. The CDR3 spans 15 residues. Germline loops: CDR1 SGHTA, CDR2 FQGTGA. The CDR3 spells CASSFHSGGRETQYF. DNA for the CDR3: TGTGCCAGCAGTTTTCACTCGGGGGGTCGAGAGACCCAGTACTTC.

This chain joins TRBV2 and TRBJ2-5; unclear D gene. The CDR3 extends over 14 amino acids. V was clipped by 4 bases and J by 1 base, with 10 bases between them. The germline CDR1 and CDR2 sequences are SNHLY and FYNNEI. CDR3 coding DNA: TGTGCCAGCAGTGCGTGGCGGTCCCAAGAGACCCAGTACTTC. Translating gives CASSAWRSQETQYF. Drawing the rest from reference TRBV2 and TRBJ2-5, the complete variable domain is EPEVTQTPSHQVTQMGQEVILRCVPISNHLYFYWYRQILGQKVEFLVSFYNNEISEKSEIFDDQFSVERPDGSNFTLKIRSTKLEDSAMYFCASSAWRSQETQYFGPGTRLLVL.

J is TRBJ2-5 and V is TRBV6-1; 11 nucleotides align to TRBD2. CDR3 length equals 13 residues. The J segment lost 2 bases and the V segment lost 9 bases, leaving 2 bases of the junction unmatched. From germline, CDR1 is MNHNS and CDR2 SASEGT. The CDR3 region has the DNA TGTGCCAGAGTAGCGGGGGGGCAAGAGACCCAGTACTTC. This translates into CARVAGGQETQYF.

This chain links TRBV2 with TRBJ1-2; a possible D gene is TRBD1 (5 bases). This CDR3 has 13 residues. Per the germline V gene, CDR1 is SNHLY and CDR2 is FYNNEI. V lost 10 bases, J lost 2 bases, and 14 bases lay in between. As DNA, the CDR3 is TGTGCCACCCCAGACAGAGAAAACTATGGCTACACCTTC. Translating it yields CATPDRENYGYTF. Using reference TRBV2 and TRBJ1-2 for the parts outside the CDR3, the full variable domain is EPEVTQTPSHQVTQMGQEVILRCVPISNHLYFYWYRQILGQKVEFLVSFYNNEISEKSEIFDDQFSVERPDGSNFTLKIRSTKLEDSAMYFCATPDRENYGYTFGSGTRLTVV.

This chain links TRBV6-6 with TRBJ1-6, with TRBD1 matching 7 bases. With V trimmed by 7 bases and J by 7 bases, 10 bases remained unmatched. This CDR3 contains 15 residues. CDR1 and CDR2 from the germline V gene are MNHNY and SVGAGI (reference sequence). The CDR3 here is CASNPGQRINSPLHF. The CDR3 bases are TGTGCCAGCAACCCGGGACAGCGGATCAATTCACCCCTCCACTTT.

The chain has TRBV7-9 and TRBJ2-5, with D possibly being TRBD1 (5 bases). Germline CDR1 reads SEHNR; CDR2 reads FQNEAQ (reference sequence). CDR3 length: 13 amino acids. V shed 3 bases and J shed 4 bases, with 9 bases lying between them. As DNA, the CDR3 is TGTGCCAGCAGCTTGGACACCGGAGAGACCCAGTACTTC. It is translated as CASSLDTGETQYF.

The chain is built from TRBV19 and TRBJ1-5; D ambiguous. The germline gives CDR1 LNHDA, CDR2 SQIVND (reference sequence). This CDR3 comprises 14 residues. The V end lost 2 bases, the J end lost 4 bases, and 9 bases lay between the germline ends. The CDR3 reads CASSIWASNQPQHF. DNA of the CDR3: TGTGCCAGTAGTATATGGGCATCTAATCAGCCCCAGCATTTT.

The V gene is TRBV18, the J gene TRBJ1-2; maybe TRBD1 (6 bases). Germline-derived CDR1 and CDR2 are KGHSH and LQKENI. This CDR3 is 14 amino acids long. Trimming left V 4 bases short and J 4 bases short, with 13 bases between. CDR3 region: CASSRTGGGYGYTF. In nucleotides, the CDR3 is TGTGCCAGCTCACGAACGGGGGGCGGCTATGGCTACACCTTC. Looking up the rest from reference TRBV18 and TRBJ1-2 gives the full variable domain: NAGVMQNPRHLVRRRGQEARLRCSPMKGHSHVYWYRQLPEEGLKFMVYLQKENIIDESGMPKERFSAEFPKEGPSILRIQQVVRGDSAAYFCASSRTGGGYGYTFGSGTRLTVV.

In this sample, this clone turned up once. The chain links TRBV7-7 to TRBJ2-2; 12 positions match TRBD2. Unmatched junction bases numbered 17, after V lost 5 bases and J lost 7 bases. CDR1 and CDR2 (germline): SSHAT, FNYEAQ (reference sequence). The CDR3 runs 19 residues. CDR3 DNA: TGTGCCAGCAGCCCAGGGGGACTAGCGGGTCCTAACAAAGGCGGGGAGCTGTTTTTT. Translating gives CASSPGGLAGPNKGGELFF.

The rearrangement joins TRBV7-2 to TRBJ1-3; 7 nucleotides agree with TRBD1. The germline V gene has CDR1 SGHTA and CDR2 FQGNSA. This CDR3 spans 15 amino acids. The junction had 11 bases not matched to a gene; V was cut back by 4 bases and J by 8 bases. The CDR3, as DNA: TGTGCCAGCAGCTCGCCGACAGGGCCTGGCTACACCATATATTTT. Residues: CASSSPTGPGYTIYF.

This clone was picked up one time. The chain joins TRBV19 to TRBJ2-3, with D possibly being TRBD2 (5 bases). V shed 1 base and J shed 4 bases, with 15 bases lying between them. The length of the CDR3 is 16 residues. CDR1 is LNHDA, CDR2 SQIVND, per germline (reference sequence). DNA for the CDR3: TGTGCCAGTAGTATAGTCGGGGTGGTCAGACCAGATACGCAGTATTTT. Its protein is CASSIVGVVRPDTQYF.

V is TRBV7-6 and J is TRBJ2-5; TRBD2 is a possible D gene (6 bases). V lost 4 bases and J 2 bases, leaving 14 bases between the germline ends. The CDR3 runs to 15 residues. The V gene's germline CDR1 is SGHVS and CDR2 FNYEAQ. The CDR3 region is CASSSSGTPQETQYF. The CDR3 bases are TGTGCCAGCAGCTCGTCAGGGACTCCTCAAGAGACCCAGTACTTC.

This chain links TRBV5-6 with TRBJ2-3, with 12 bases that match TRBD2. CDR1 and CDR2 from the germline V gene are SGHDT and YYEEEE. Unmatched junction bases numbered 12, after V lost 4 bases and J lost 6 bases. The CDR3 is 17 amino acids. The CDR3: CASSVGPSGGARDTQYF. Written as DNA, the CDR3 is TGTGCCAGCAGCGTCGGACCTAGCGGGGGGGCCAGGGATACGCAGTATTTT.

V is TRBV5-6 and J is TRBJ2-2; tentative D call: TRBD2 (6 bases). CDR3 length: 16 amino acids. V gave up 1 base and J gave up 4 bases, with 14 bases separating them. CDR1 is SGHDT, CDR2 YYEEEE, per germline. The CDR3 region is CASSLIGEAGTGELFF. Here the CDR3 DNA reads TGTGCCAGCAGCTTGATTGGGGAGGCGGGCACCGGGGAGCTGTTTTTT.

V and J are TRBV4-1 and TRBJ2-5; 10 bases fit TRBD2. The germline CDR1 and CDR2 sequences are MGHRA and YSYEKL. There are 16 residues in the CDR3. Trimming at V came to 0 bases and at J to 5 bases, leaving 6 bases not matched to a gene. CDR3 bases: TGCGCCAGCAGCCAAGAAAAGCGGGGGGGCGGGGAGACCCAGTACTTC. Amino acid sequence: CASSQEKRGGGETQYF.

The chain recombines TRBV2 with TRBJ2-1, with no clear D. This CDR3 spans 12 amino acids. Germline CDR1 SNHLY, CDR2 FYNNEI. V dropped 3 bases and J dropped 5 bases, with 5 bases sitting between them. CDR3 nucleotide sequence: TGTGCCAGCAGTGATATTGACAATGAGCAGTTCTTC. Translated, it gives CASSDIDNEQFF.

The V gene is TRBV30, the J gene TRBJ1-1, with a possible D match to TRBD1 (5 bases). V gave up 0 bases and J gave up 4 bases, with 9 bases separating them. The CDR3 runs to 13 residues. In germline, CDR1 is GTSNPN, CDR2 SVGIG (reference sequence). The CDR3 spells CAWSVLQGTEAFF. CDR3 in DNA: TGTGCCTGGAGTGTACTCCAGGGCACTGAAGCTTTCTTT.

The chain carries TRBV5-6 and TRBJ2-7; 8 nucleotides match TRBD1. The germline V gene encodes CDR1 SGHDT and CDR2 YYEEEE. J gave up 5 bases and V 3 bases, and 10 bases lay outside the gene matches. CDR3 length: 15 amino acids. The CDR3 region has the DNA TGTGCCAGCAGCTGGGGGGCAGGGGGCCGCGACGAGCAGTACTTC. Translating gives CASSWGAGGRDEQYF. Filled out from reference TRBV5-6 and TRBJ2-7, the complete variable domain reads DAGVTQSPTHLIKTRGQQVTLRCSPKSGHDTVSWYQQALGQGPQFIFQYYEEEERQRGNFPDRFSGHQFPNYSSELNVNALLLGDSALYLCASSWGAGGRDEQYFGPGTRLTVT.

There are a few counts of this clone. The V call is TRBV19, the J call TRBJ2-2, with TRBD1 matching over 7 bases. Germline V gene lookup returns CDR1 LNHDA and CDR2 SQIVND (reference sequence). The CDR3 length is 15 residues. With V trimmed by 6 bases and J by 4 bases, 8 bases remained unmatched. The CDR3 spells CASRRVAGGTGELFF. In nucleotides, the CDR3 is TGTGCCAGTAGGCGGGTGGCAGGGGGCACCGGGGAGCTGTTTTTT.

The CDR3 here is CASSGGWGRNEQFF. The CDR3 nucleotides are TGTGCCAGCAGTGGGGGCTGGGGCCGCAATGAGCAGTTCTTC. The rearrangement uses TRBV25-1 and TRBJ2-1; a possible D gene is TRBD1 (5 bases). The CDR3 is made up of 14 amino acids. Germline V gene data show CDR1 as MGHDK and CDR2 as SYGVNS. V was trimmed by 4 bases and J by 6 bases, leaving 13 bases between them.

This clone was detected only once. This rearrangement joins TRBV7-8 to TRBJ1-2; 8 bases match TRBD1. The CDR3 length is 13 residues. Losses at the gene ends were 4 bases for V and 8 bases for J; bases not matched to a gene: 6. The germline CDR1 and CDR2 sequences are SGHVS and FQNEAQ. CDR3 sequence: CASSSRTGIGYTF. CDR3 nucleotide sequence: TGTGCCAGCAGCTCTAGGACAGGGATAGGCTACACCTTC.

This chain links TRBV5-8 with TRBJ2-1; D is unresolved. This CDR3 contains 13 residues. CDR1 SGHTS and CDR2 YDEGEE come from the germline V gene. The V gene lost 4 bases and the J gene lost 8 bases, with 13 bases spanning the gap. CDR3 in amino acids: CASSQRNRDEQFF. CDR3 in DNA: TGTGCCAGCAGCCAACGCAATCGCGATGAGCAGTTCTTC.

The V call is TRBV18, the J call TRBJ1-2, with D possibly matching TRBD1 (6 bases). The CDR3 contains 14 residues. V dropped 4 bases and J dropped 8 bases, with 17 bases sitting between them. Germline CDR1 reads KGHSH; CDR2 reads LQKENI. This chain's CDR3 is CASSRPLPGAGYTF. DNA of the CDR3: TGTGCCAGCTCACGACCCTTGCCAGGGGCAGGCTACACCTTC.

The J gene is TRBJ1-5, the V gene TRBV2; 8 positions match TRBD1. This CDR3 is built from 15 residues. CDR1 and CDR2 from the germline V gene are SNHLY and FYNNEI. Trimming took 6 bases from V and 4 from J; bases not matched to a gene: 8. The CDR3 DNA reads TGTGCCAGCAGGACCCGGGACAGGTCAAATCAGCCCCAGCATTTT. It specifies CASRTRDRSNQPQHF.

The CDR3 region is CASSLGGSGNTIYF. Written as DNA, the CDR3 is TGTGCCAGCAGCTTGGGAGGCTCTGGAAACACCATATATTTT. This chain connects TRBV5-6 to TRBJ1-3; no clear D. Trimming pared 0 bases from V and 0 bases from J, leaving 4 bases between. Germline CDR1 SGHDT, CDR2 YYEEEE. The CDR3 is 14 residues long.

The rearrangement uses TRBV7-2 and TRBJ2-5; 8 nucleotides line up with TRBD2. CDR1 and CDR2 from the germline V gene are SGHTA and FQGNSA. This CDR3 is 15 amino acids long. The V and J ends lost 3 bases and 2 bases, in that order; junction bases with no gene match: 5. Here the CDR3 reads CASSFGGAIQETQYF. The DNA of the CDR3 is TGTGCCAGCAGCTTCGGGGGGGCCATTCAAGAGACCCAGTACTTC.